The entry below gives a single TCR beta chain sequence along with its context. Its antigen is as yet unknown. This record belongs to a study of identical twins. Whole-study findings and limits: When twins shared out-of-frame alpha sequences, those sequences had excess low generation probability. Twins' excess sharing was less marked for out-of-frame beta sequences.

Unique molecular identifiers were present on the cDNA, and a universal primer site came from template switching. TCRdb re-derived calls from the 5' RACE reads in MiXCR, one entry per CDR3 protein. This sample has 1.5 million to 2 million distinct CDR3 sequences, with about 31% found just once. J lost 1 base, V lost 6 bases, and 12 bases had no gene match. CDR3 length: 18 amino acids. Sequenced material: cord blood. The chain recombines TRBV12-3 or TRBV12-4 with TRBJ1-4; 9 nucleotides align to TRBD1. This clonotype was sampled from a newborn girl in good health. The CDR3, as DNA: TGTGCCAGCAGCCGGGTCCACAGGGGGCGCGTAACTAATGAAAAACTGTTTTTT. Its protein product is CASSRVHRGRVTNEKLFF.